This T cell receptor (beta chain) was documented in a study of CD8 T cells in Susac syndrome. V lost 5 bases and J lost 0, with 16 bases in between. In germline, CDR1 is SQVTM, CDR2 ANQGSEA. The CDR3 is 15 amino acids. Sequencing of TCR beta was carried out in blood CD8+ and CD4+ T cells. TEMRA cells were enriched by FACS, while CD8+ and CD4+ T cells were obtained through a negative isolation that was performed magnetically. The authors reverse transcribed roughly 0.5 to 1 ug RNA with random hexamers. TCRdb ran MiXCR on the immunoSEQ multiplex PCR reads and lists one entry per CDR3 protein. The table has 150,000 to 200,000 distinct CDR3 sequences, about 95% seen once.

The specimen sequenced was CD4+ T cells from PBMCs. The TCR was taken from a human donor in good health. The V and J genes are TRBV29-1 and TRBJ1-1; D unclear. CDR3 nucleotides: TGCAGCGTTATACCGCAGCATCGGATGAACACTGAAGCTTTCTTT. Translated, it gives CSVIPQHRMNTEAFF.